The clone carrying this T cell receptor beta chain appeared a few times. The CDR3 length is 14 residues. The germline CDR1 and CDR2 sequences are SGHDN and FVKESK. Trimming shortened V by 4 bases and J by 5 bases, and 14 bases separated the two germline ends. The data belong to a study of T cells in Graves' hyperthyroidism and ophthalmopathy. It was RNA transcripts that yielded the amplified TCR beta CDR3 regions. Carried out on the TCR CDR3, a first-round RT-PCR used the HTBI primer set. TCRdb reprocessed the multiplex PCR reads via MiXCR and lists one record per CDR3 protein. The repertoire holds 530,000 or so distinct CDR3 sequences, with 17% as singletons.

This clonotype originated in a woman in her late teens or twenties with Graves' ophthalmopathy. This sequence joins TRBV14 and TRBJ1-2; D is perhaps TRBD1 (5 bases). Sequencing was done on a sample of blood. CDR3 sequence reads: CASSPRQSGYGYTF. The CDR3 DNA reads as TGTGCCAGCAGCCCCAGACAGAGTGGGTATGGCTACACCTTC.